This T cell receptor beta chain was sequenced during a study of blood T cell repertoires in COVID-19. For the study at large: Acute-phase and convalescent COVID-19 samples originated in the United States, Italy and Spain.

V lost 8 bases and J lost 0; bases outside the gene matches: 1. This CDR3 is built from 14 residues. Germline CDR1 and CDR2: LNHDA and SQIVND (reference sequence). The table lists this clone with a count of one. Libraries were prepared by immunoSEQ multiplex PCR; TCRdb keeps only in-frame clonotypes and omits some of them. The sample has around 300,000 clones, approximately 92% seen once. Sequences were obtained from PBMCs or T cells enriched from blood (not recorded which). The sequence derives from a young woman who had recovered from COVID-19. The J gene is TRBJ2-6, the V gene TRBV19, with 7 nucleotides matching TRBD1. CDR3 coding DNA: TGTGCCAGTGGGACAGTCTCTGGGGCCAACGTCCTGACTTTC. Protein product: CASGTVSGANVLTF.